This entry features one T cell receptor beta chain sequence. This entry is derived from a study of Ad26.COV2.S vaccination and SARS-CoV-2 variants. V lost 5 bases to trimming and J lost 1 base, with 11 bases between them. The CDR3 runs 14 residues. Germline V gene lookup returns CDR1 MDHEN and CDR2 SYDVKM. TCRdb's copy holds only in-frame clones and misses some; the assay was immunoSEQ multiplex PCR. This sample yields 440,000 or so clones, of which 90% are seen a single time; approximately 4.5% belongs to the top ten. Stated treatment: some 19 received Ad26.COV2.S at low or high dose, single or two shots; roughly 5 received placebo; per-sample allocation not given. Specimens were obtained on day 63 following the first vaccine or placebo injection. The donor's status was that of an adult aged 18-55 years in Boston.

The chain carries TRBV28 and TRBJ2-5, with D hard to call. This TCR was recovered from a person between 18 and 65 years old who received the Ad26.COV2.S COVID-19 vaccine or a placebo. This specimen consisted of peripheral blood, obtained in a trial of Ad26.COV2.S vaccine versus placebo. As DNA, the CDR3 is TGTGCCAGCAGTCCACCGGGTATCCAAGAGACCCAGTACTTC. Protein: CASSPPGIQETQYF.